This T cell receptor beta chain was found in a study of cytomegalovirus exposure and HLA in healthy donors (dated by TCRdb to the late 2010s). Looking at the study overall: An earlier analysis of about 560 of the donors reported 250 to 300 Gb of sequence data and 117 million unique TCR beta sequences obtained from some 200 million T cells. An early release covering about 600 HLA-typed donors comprised about 300 gigabases of sequencing data and tens of millions of unique TCR sequences. Of the roughly 410 genotyped donors, 65% to 90% were placed in the genetic ancestry cluster associated with self-reported Caucasian donors. The study aimed to test whether cataloging public T cell receptors could reveal signatures of past pathogen exposure. The study used immunosequencing to profile the T cell repertoires of approximately 690 subjects and linked those repertoires to cytomegalovirus serostatus. Along with the roughly 670-subject first cohort, a separate validation cohort of over a hundred different subjects was used. To predict cytomegalovirus infection status, the study combined high-throughput TCR immunosequencing, statistical association of individual TCRs with disease status, and machine learning. In a later analysis, previously published TCR beta repertoires from some 640 donors were re-analyzed and high-resolution HLA genotyping was added so that TCR occurrence patterns could be studied. Rather than drawing on any new phenotypic data, the later analysis identified candidate immune exposures from TCR beta sequences and the way those sequences occurred across donors. In an earlier analysis of roughly 580 of the donors, high-throughput TCR beta sequencing was used to judge whether each TCR beta V gene segment behaved as functional or pseudogenic. Alongside the repertoire data, information on donor age, sex, ethnicity and CMV serostatus was compiled. Genome-wide SNP genotypes for about 55% of the roughly 670 donors were used in a later genetic analysis, which treated that subset as a discovery cohort. All discovery cohort repertoires had been generated using a single sequencing platform. HLA typing covered class I and class II loci at four-digit resolution. The number of donors typed differed by locus, with roughly 620-630 for A, B, C, DRB1 and DQB1, roughly 520 for DQA1, 600 to 610 for DPA1, and some 440 for DPB1. Because of strong linkage in the cohort, four or five DR-DQ haplotypes were treated as single units for association and clustering. Among 398 genotyped donors of the cohort, an average of approximately 240,000 unique TCR beta nucleotide sequences was sequenced per donor, of which about 19% were non-productive. Summary of the overall study and its limitations: Cytomegalovirus status was reported to be diagnosed by the classifier with high specificity and sensitivity in both the original and validation cohorts. Broadly in line with IMGT annotations, most TCR beta V segments showed up in productive rearrangements about 87% or about 30% of the time in an earlier analysis of under 700 of the donors. Because the 87-base-pair reads could not distinguish some IMGT-functional V segments, including TRBV6-2 and TRBV6-3, those segments were excluded. V-gene and J-gene trimming of TCR beta chains was associated with a missense DCLRE1C variant in a later genetic analysis, and the association was replicated in an independent cohort. In this cohort, only TCR beta chains were sequenced, and detectable features were limited by the absence of alpha or paired-chain data. For the cohort, immune exposure information was limited to CMV serostatus. Because some donors lacked HLA typing at each locus, the association tests relied only on the typed subset. The presence/absence analyses assumed that sequencing depth was roughly uniform across donors, and that assumption may not be true. A later genetic analysis reported fewer N-insertions in productive TCRs among donors in an Asian-associated ancestry cluster than the approximately 700-donor mean. A few of the identified cytomegalovirus-associated TCR beta chains were confirmed in vitro to be specific for cytomegalovirus antigens. Linkage disequilibrium might explain the correlated functional status among segregating V segments, but an unknown experimental factor could not be excluded. A further reported finding was that TCR beta sequences accurately predicted the HLA-A and HLA-B alleles for most subjects in the first cohort. Most CMV-associated TCR beta chains appeared to be HLA-restricted in a later analysis, and the HLA associations seemed to be driven largely by CMV exposure. It was suggested by the authors that the approach could potentially be generalized to other disease states and immunological phenotypes. According to a later analysis, parvovirus B19, influenza, CMV and Epstein-Barr virus appeared linked to several top co-occurrence clusters. At a false discovery rate of 0.05, a later analysis linked 16,951 TCR beta sequences to specific HLA alleles. In a later analysis, the rate of TCR association differed among HLA loci, with DRB1 alleles having the most associated TCRs and HLA-C alleles having the fewest. In a later analysis, HLA-associated TCR beta chains showed more clonal expansion and lower generation probabilities than non-associated chains that were equally common. A cluster of highly shared sequence variants was judged likely to be a technical artifact of the sequencing pipeline. Assigning TCR associations to individual alleles was difficult when HLA alleles, especially DR and DQ, strongly co-occurred. Because counts were too low, seventeen rarely observed V segments, including chromosome 9 orphons, were excluded from the earlier analysis of 587 of the donors. Most TCR sequences were observed very rarely across donors, whereas some public TCRs were present in many individuals. The study gave a list of over 150 TCR beta chains associated with cytomegalovirus.

The cohort consisted of 666 healthy bone marrow donors. At the time of sampling, all cohort members were nominally healthy, though unrecorded immune exposures were likely present. The donor was CMV seropositive and was included in the group of 300 or so seropositive cohort members. Every donor gave a peripheral blood sample, and the peripheral blood mononuclear cells from that sample were used for TCR beta sequencing. Genomic DNA extraction from the blood cell samples was performed with the Qiagen DNeasy Blood Extraction Kit. Of note for this clone: What antigen it recognizes has not been identified. Base qualities are missing; no much larger clone stands one base away.

The cysteine opens and the phenylalanine closes a CDR3 of 13 amino acids. The CDR3 DNA has 39 bases and is translated from base 1. V loses 6 bases, J loses 2 bases, and the germline ends lie 12 bases apart. CDR1 and CDR2 were assigned from the germline V gene as SQVTM and ANQGSEA. The receptor library was made with the immunoSEQ multiplex PCR assay. The multiplex PCR relied on a mix of 60 forward primers for TCR Vbeta segments and 13 reverse primers for TCR Jbeta segments. The CDR3 region of rearranged TCR beta genes was amplified from genomic DNA by a multiplex PCR assay. Amplified TCR beta libraries were sequenced as 87-base-pair reads on the Illumina HiSeq System. Per the authors' processing: Across the 700 or so repertoires, a later analysis counted around 80 million unique TCR beta chains, some 11 million of which were shared by at least two donors. A nearest-neighbor algorithm error-corrected the raw reads and collapsed the reads into unique sequences, merging closely related sequences to remove PCR and sequencing errors. CDR3 sequences were aligned to IMGT reference sequences to assign V, D and J gene segments. For a sequence to be retained, a match of at least six nucleotides was required to both a V gene segment and a J gene segment. Rearrangements were classified as productive when the CDR3 lacked stop codons and remained in frame with V and J, and all other rearrangements were classified as non-productive. Following IMGT convention, CDR3 was defined as the stretch from the second conserved V-encoded cysteine to the conserved J-encoded phenylalanine. Sequences without an unambiguous match to a single V gene segment were excluded from the earlier analysis of a few hundred of the donors. An earlier analysis of 550 to 650 of the donors classified V segments as functional when productive rearrangements were above 56.7% and as segregating when the standard deviation between donors was above 5%. A statistical classification framework was developed to diagnose cytomegalovirus status using the catalog of TCR beta chain sequences. A later analysis assigned V and J genes by comparing TCR nucleotide sequences with IMGT/GENE-DB human TR gene sequences. A later analysis assigned CDR3 sequences and most-parsimonious VDJ recombination scenarios with the TCRdist pipeline. In a later analysis, each TCR beta chain was defined by its CDR3 amino acid sequence together with its V-gene family, and reads without a unique V-gene family were excluded. As a way to deal with suspected cross-contamination and a sequencing artifact, a later analysis dropped hundreds of nucleotide sequences that were highly shared and had low generation probability. In a later analysis, a clonal expansion index was calculated for each public chain from normalized within-repertoire ranks of inferred template counts. In a later analysis, generation probabilities were computed with a VDJ recombination model fitted to out-of-frame rearrangements, and the resulting probabilities were checked against IGoR. In a later analysis, hypergeometric tests were used to score TCR-TCR, TCR-HLA and TCR-CMV co-occurrence, with a repertoire-size bias correction applied to TCR pairs. False discovery rates were estimated in a later analysis by permuting HLA or CMV assignments 20 times. In a later analysis, co-occurring TCRs were grouped using DBSCAN, and TCRdist sequence similarity was added for clustering within HLA-allele-positive subsets. Co-occurrence clustering excluded repertoires with fewer than 30,000 or more than 120,000 public chains, plus five with anomalous nucleotide sharing. TCRdb took this table from immuneACCESS and kept in-frame rearrangements with V and J called. Such tables lack part of the clones; where checked against another copy, unresolved V genes explain under half of the gap, and the rest is unexplained. Clone size and the V and J calls come from that table; the DNA yielded D and trimming. The table for this sample lists 150,000 to 200,000 clones; around 73% of them were counted only once. The top ten constitute about 5.4% of the sample.

This chain is built from TRBV29-1 and TRBJ2-3; TRBD2 is possibly the D segment (6 matching bases). What was sequenced was PBMCs. This clonotype originated in a young woman in good health and CMV-seropositive. The DNA is TGCAGCGTCCGGGGAGGAGTCACAGATACGCAGTATTTT. Translation gives CSVRGGVTDTQYF.